This passage covers 5 T cell receptor beta chains from one sample sequenced in a study of blood T cells in healthy people across ages. A sample-barcoded 5' primer and a J-beta primer mix were used in a second PCR of about 6 to 12 cycles. From the 5' RACE reads, TCRdb called clonotypes with MiXCR, one entry per CDR3 protein. Of 780,000 or so distinct CDR3 sequences in the sample, about 48% were seen once. Source material: blood. The receptors here all came from an elderly man in good health.

This clonotype was seen a single time. The rearrangement uses TRBV27 and TRBJ2-3; D possibly uses TRBD1 or TRBD2 (5 bases each). V gave up 8 bases and J gave up 14 bases, with 26 bases separating them. CDR3 length: 14 residues. Germline values: CDR1 MNHEY, CDR2 SMNVEV (reference sequence). The CDR3 loop is CASGWDPLGRYAYF. The CDR3 DNA follows: TGTGCCAGCGGCTGGGACCCACTAGGCAGATACGCGTATTTT.

On this clonotype itself: The junction differs from germline at one of its ends, possibly a read error. The chain joins TRBV20-1 to TRBJ2-7, with D perhaps matching TRBD2 (5 bases). Germline loops: CDR1 DFQATT, CDR2 SNEGSKA (reference sequence). This CDR3 is built from 14 residues. In DNA, the CDR3 is TGCAGTACTAGAGATCGGCGGCTCAACGACGAGCAGTACTTC. Its protein is CSTRDRRLNDEQYF.

This clonotype was detected only once. A single base separates this from a much larger clone, so it may be a read error. The genes are TRBV7-2 and TRBJ2-3; possible D gene TRBD2, 5 bases. The V end lost 6 bases, the J end lost 2 bases, and 15 bases lay between the germline ends. The CDR3 extends over 15 amino acids. CDR1 and CDR2 from the germline V gene are SGHTA and FQGNSA. The CDR3 DNA reads as TGTGCCAGCAGGTCTGAGGGCCGATACACAGATACGCAGTATTTT. Translated, it gives CASRSEGRYTDTQYF.

This chain connects TRBV5-4 to TRBJ2-5; TRBD1 aligns across 8 bases. In germline, CDR1 is SGHNT, CDR2 YYREEE (reference sequence). The trim removed 3 bases at V and 4 bases at J, leaving 8 bases unmatched. The CDR3 consists of 15 residues. CDR3 protein: CASSSLLGQVETQYF. The DNA of the CDR3 is TGTGCCAGCAGCTCGCTTCTGGGACAGGTAGAGACCCAGTACTTC.

The V gene is TRBV5-1, the J gene TRBJ2-1, with D perhaps TRBD2 (5 bases). The length of the CDR3 is 14 residues. The ends were cut back, 4 bases at V and 6 bases at J, with 14 bases in the middle. The V gene's germline CDR1 is SGHRS and CDR2 YFSETQ. CDR3 bases: TGCGCCAGCAGCCTTCAAAAAGCGGTCAATGAGCAGTTCTTC. Translated, it gives CASSLQKAVNEQFF.